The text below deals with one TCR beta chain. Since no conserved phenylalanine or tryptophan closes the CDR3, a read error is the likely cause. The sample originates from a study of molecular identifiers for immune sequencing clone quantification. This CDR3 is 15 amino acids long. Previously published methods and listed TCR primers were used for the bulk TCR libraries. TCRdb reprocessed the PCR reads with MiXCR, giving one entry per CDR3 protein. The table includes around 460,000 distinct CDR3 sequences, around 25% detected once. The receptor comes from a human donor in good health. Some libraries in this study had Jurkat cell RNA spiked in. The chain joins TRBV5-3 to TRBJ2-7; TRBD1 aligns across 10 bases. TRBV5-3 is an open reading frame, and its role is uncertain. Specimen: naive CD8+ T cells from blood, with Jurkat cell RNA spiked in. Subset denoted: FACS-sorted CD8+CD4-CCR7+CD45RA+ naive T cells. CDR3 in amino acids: CASSLGQGLSYEQYL. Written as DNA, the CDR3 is TGTGCCAGCAGCTTGGGACAGGGGTTATCCTACGAGCAGTACCTC.